These 17 T cell receptor beta chains were sequenced from one sample in a study of T cells in Graves' hyperthyroidism and ophthalmopathy. What was amplified from RNA transcripts were TCR beta CDR3 regions. The TCR CDR3 first-round RT-PCR relied on the HTBI primer set. TCRdb called the multiplex PCR reads again in MiXCR, with one record for every CDR3 protein. Of fewer than 550,000 distinct CDR3 sequences in the sample, roughly a quarter are singletons; the top ten hold about 11%. Sequencing was carried out using blood. The receptors originated from a woman aged 25 to 45 with Graves' ophthalmopathy.

The sample holds many counts of this clonotype. The chain has TRBV6-1 and TRBJ2-7, with 9 nucleotides matching TRBD1. From germline, CDR1 is MNHNS and CDR2 SASEGT. With V trimmed by 6 bases and J by 0 bases, 9 bases remained unmatched. The CDR3 is 16 residues long. CDR3 amino acids: CASSRDRDLSSYEQYF. The DNA for the CDR3 is TGTGCCAGCAGCCGGGACAGGGACTTGAGCTCCTACGAGCAGTACTTC.

This clonotype has a count of ten or more. CDR3 loop: CASSLALMGGQYF. As DNA, the CDR3 is TGTGCCAGCAGCTTAGCGCTAATGGGTGGGCAGTACTTC. The gene calls are TRBV7-8 and TRBJ2-7, with D unresolved. Trimming removed 0 bases from V and 9 bases from J, with 12 bases in between. This CDR3 contains 13 residues. CDR1 and CDR2 from the germline V gene are SGHVS and FQNEAQ.

This clonotype was observed many times. The genes are TRBV6-1 and TRBJ1-5, with a weak D call TRBD1 (6 bases). V shed 5 bases and J shed 2 bases, with 16 bases lying between them. The CDR3 sequence is 16 residues long. In germline, CDR1 is MNHNS, CDR2 SASEGT. CDR3 loop: CASSTYRVFGNQPQHF. CDR3 sequence (DNA): TGTGCCAGCAGTACATACAGGGTATTTGGCAATCAGCCCCAGCATTTT.

This clonotype showed up many times. The rearrangement links TRBV2 to TRBJ2-5; no clear D gene. The length of the CDR3 is 14 residues. Germline lookup yields CDR1 SNHLY and CDR2 FYNNEI. V lost 4 bases, J lost 4 bases, and 13 bases lay in between. CDR3: CASSGLQYPETQYF. The CDR3 DNA follows: TGTGCCAGCAGTGGATTACAGTATCCAGAGACCCAGTACTTC.

This chain connects TRBV6-5 to TRBJ1-2, with 9 bases fitting TRBD1. V lost 4 bases to trimming and J lost 6 bases; unmatched junction nucleotides: 6. Germline lookup yields CDR1 MNHEY and CDR2 SVGAGI. This CDR3 has 14 amino acids. CDR3 amino acids: CASSFRTGEHGYTF. CDR3 in DNA: TGTGCCAGCAGTTTCCGGACAGGGGAGCATGGCTACACCTTC.

This clonotype appeared many times. The gene calls are TRBV20-1 and TRBJ1-1; no clear D gene. With 3 bases removed from V and 6 bases from J, the gap between germline ends came to 14 bases. Looked up from germline, CDR1 is DFQATT and CDR2 is SNEGSKA (reference sequence). This CDR3 region has 13 residues. This CDR3 reads CSARPIQGPEAFF. DNA of the CDR3: TGCAGTGCTAGGCCGATACAAGGGCCTGAAGCTTTCTTT.

As regards this clonotype: A read error may explain this, as a much larger clone is one base away. The gene calls are TRBV15 and TRBJ1-2; D not certain. Germline CDR1 is LNHNV and CDR2 is YYDKDF (reference sequence). The CDR3 is made up of 13 amino acids. CDR3 amino acids: CASSRDALYGYTF. CDR3 nucleotides: TGTGCCTCCAGCAGAGATGCGCTCTATGGCTACACCTTC.

Many counts were recorded for this clonotype. The chain uses TRBV6-1 and TRBJ1-1; D is undetermined. From germline, CDR1 is MNHNS and CDR2 SASEGT. The CDR3 has 14 amino acids. The germline V and J ends were trimmed by 5 bases and 2 bases, with 12 bases remaining between them. The CDR3 DNA follows: TGTGCCAGCAGTACCCGGACCTTAAACACTGAAGCTTTCTTT. Translation gives CASSTRTLNTEAFF.

A few counts support this clonotype. The chain links TRBV4-1 to TRBJ1-1, with TRBD1 as a possible D gene (5 bases). CDR1 MGHRA and CDR2 YSYEKL come from the germline V gene. Trimming cost V 1 base and J 4 bases, with 19 bases left between them. The CDR3 consists of 17 residues. The CDR3 region has the DNA TGCGCCAGCAGCCAAGTAGGTTTGTGGCAGGGCGTCACTGAAGCTTTCTTT. Its translation: CASSQVGLWQGVTEAFF.

The chain uses TRBV6-2 or TRBV6-3 and TRBJ2-5; D perhaps matches TRBD1 (6 bases). The CDR3 is 18 amino acids. V was trimmed by 6 bases and J by 1 base, leaving 24 bases between them. Germline V gene data show CDR1 as MNHEY and CDR2 as SVGEGT. In nucleotides, the CDR3 is TGTGCCAGCAGCCCTACAGGGTTCCAGACACCAACCCAAGAGACCCAGTACTTC. Amino acids: CASSPTGFQTPTQETQYF.

This clonotype came up a few times. CDR3 in amino acids: CSARGELPYEQYF. DNA for the CDR3: TGCAGTGCTAGGGGGGAATTGCCCTACGAGCAGTACTTC. The chain carries TRBV20-1 and TRBJ2-7; TRBD1 or TRBD2 may be the D gene (5 bases each). Germline V gene data show CDR1 as DFQATT and CDR2 as SNEGSKA (reference sequence). The CDR3 spans 13 residues. V lost 3 bases and J lost 2, with 11 bases in between.

The chain carries TRBV19 and TRBJ1-5; 9 bases align to TRBD1. V trimming: 8 bases; J trimming: 1 base; junction bases outside the gene matches: 6. The CDR3 runs 15 residues. Germline V CDR1 and CDR2: LNHDA, SQIVND (reference sequence). The CDR3 coding sequence is TGTGCCAGTCGGGGACAGGGTTCGAGCAATCAGCCCCAGCATTTT. Protein sequence: CASRGQGSSNQPQHF.

V is TRBV25-1 and J is TRBJ2-7, with TRBD2 matching over 11 bases. V lost 1 base, J lost 4 bases, and 18 bases stayed unmatched. Germline V gene lookup returns CDR1 MGHDK and CDR2 SYGVNS. The CDR3 has 20 residues. The CDR3 DNA is TGTGCCAGCAGTGAATCGGATATCGGACGGGGCGCTAGCGGGAGGTACGAGCAGTACTTC. Translation: CASSESDIGRGASGRYEQYF.

This clonotype was recorded at least ten times. The rearrangement links TRBV19 to TRBJ1-2; possibly TRBD1 for D (6 bases). The length of the CDR3 is 15 residues. The germline gives CDR1 LNHDA, CDR2 SQIVND (reference sequence). The V end was cut by 4 bases, the J end by 0 bases, with 12 bases between. Written as DNA, the CDR3 is TGTGCCAGTAGTAAGCACGGACAGTCTAACTATGGCTACACCTTC. This translates into CASSKHGQSNYGYTF.

The J gene is TRBJ2-7, the V gene TRBV5-1, with 7 bases fitting TRBD2. Germline CDR1 is SGHRS and CDR2 is YFSETQ. The CDR3 length is 14 residues. The V gene end was trimmed by 2 bases and the J gene end by 3 bases; junction bases not matched to a gene: 5. CDR3 in amino acids: CASSFRTSGYEQYF. CDR3 nucleotide sequence: TGCGCCAGCAGCTTCCGGACTAGTGGCTACGAGCAGTACTTC. Using reference TRBV5-1 and TRBJ2-7 for the parts outside the CDR3, the full variable domain is KAGVTQTPRYLIKTRGQQVTLSCSPISGHRSVSWYQQTPGQGLQFLFEYFSETQRNKGNFPGRFSGRQFSNSRSEMNVSTLELGDSALYLCASSFRTSGYEQYFGPGTRLTVT.

Ten or more counts support this clonotype. The CDR3 is CASSLEGQAASYEQYF. CDR3 DNA sequence: TGCGCCAGCAGCTTGGAGGGACAGGCGGCCTCCTACGAGCAGTACTTC. The V gene is TRBV5-1, the J gene TRBJ2-7, with TRBD1 matching over 8 bases. CDR3 length: 16 amino acids. The germline gives CDR1 SGHRS, CDR2 YFSETQ. J gave up 0 bases and V 0 bases, and 5 bases lay outside the gene matches.

This clonotype was counted at least ten times. As DNA, the CDR3 is TGTGCCAGCAGAGACCAGACGAACACCGGGGAGCTGTTTTTT. Translation gives CASRDQTNTGELFF. This rearrangement joins TRBV2 to TRBJ2-2; D remains unclear. The CDR3 sequence is 14 residues long. The germline CDR1 and CDR2 sequences are SNHLY and FYNNEI. V was clipped by 6 bases and J by 0 bases, with 8 bases between them. Complete variable domain (other parts from reference TRBV2 and TRBJ2-2): EPEVTQTPSHQVTQMGQEVILRCVPISNHLYFYWYRQILGQKVEFLVSFYNNEISEKSEIFDDQFSVERPDGSNFTLKIRSTKLEDSAMYFCASRDQTNTGELFFGEGSRLTVL.